The source of this T cell receptor (beta chain) is a study of memory CD4+ T cells and cytomegalovirus serostatus. This CDR3 spans 12 amino acids. The germline gives CDR1 MNHNS, CDR2 SASEGT. Trimming stripped 8 bases from V and 4 bases from J, with 11 bases between. Single viable CD3+CD4+CD8-CD45RO+ cells were sorted as the memory CD4+ T cells. Here immunoSEQ multiplex PCR was the method, and the copy in TCRdb shows in-frame clones only, minus some. This table holds over 65,000 clones, 78% found once. Sequencing used memory CD4+ T cells from blood. The V and J genes are TRBV6-1 and TRBJ1-2, with no clear D. This TCR came from an adult in good health and CMV-seropositive. The CDR3 is CASSLGSYGYTF. In DNA form, the CDR3 reads TGTGCCAGCTCCTTGGGCAGCTATGGCTACACCTTC.